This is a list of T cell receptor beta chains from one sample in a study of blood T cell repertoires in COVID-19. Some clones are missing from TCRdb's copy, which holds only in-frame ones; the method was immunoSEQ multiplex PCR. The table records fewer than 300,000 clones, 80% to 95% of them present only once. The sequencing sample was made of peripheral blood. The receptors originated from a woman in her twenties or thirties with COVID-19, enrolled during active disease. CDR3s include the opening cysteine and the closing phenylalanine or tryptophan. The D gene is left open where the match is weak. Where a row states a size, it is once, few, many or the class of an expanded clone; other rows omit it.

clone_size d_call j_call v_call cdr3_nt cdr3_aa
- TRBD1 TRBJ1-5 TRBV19 TGTGCCAGTAGTATAGCTCCTCGGGGACAGACTTATAGCAATCAGCCCCAGCATTTT CASSIAPRGQTYSNQPQHF
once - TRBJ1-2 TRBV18 TGTGCCAGCTCACCACCGTCGGACAGACATGGCTACACCTTC CASSPPSDRHGYTF
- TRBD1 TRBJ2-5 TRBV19 TGTGCCAGTAGTCCAGGGACAGGGGGTTGGGAGACCCAGTACTTC CASSPGTGGWETQYF
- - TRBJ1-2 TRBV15 TGTGCCACCAGCAGAGAAGGGGACTATGGCTACACCTTC CATSREGDYGYTF
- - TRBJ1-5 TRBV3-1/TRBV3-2 TGTGCCAGCAGCCAAGATGGGAGTAGCAATCAGCCCCAGCATTTT CASSQDGSSNQPQHF
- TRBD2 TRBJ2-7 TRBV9 TGTGCCAGCAGCGCAGCGGGAGGCCTCTCCGAGCAGTACTTC CASSAAGGLSEQYF
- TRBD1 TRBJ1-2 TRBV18 TGTGCCAGCTCACCTCCGGACAGGGGCGGCTATGGCTACACCTTC CASSPPDRGGYGYTF
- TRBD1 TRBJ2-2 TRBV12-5 TGTGCTAGTGGTTTGGTACGGGCCGAGACAGGGCCCACCGGGGAGCTGTTTTTT CASGLVRAETGPTGELFF
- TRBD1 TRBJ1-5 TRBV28 TGTGCCAGCAGTGCAGGACAGGGAAGCAATCAGCCCCAGCATTTT CASSAGQGSNQPQHF
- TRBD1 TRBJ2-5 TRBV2 TGTGCCAGCAGGGCCCAGGGGGCCGCTGGGGAGACCCAGTACTTC CASRAQGAAGETQYF
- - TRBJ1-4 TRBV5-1 TGCGCCAGCAGCTTGGGACAGGTGGATAATGAAAAACTGTTTTTT CASSLGQVDNEKLFF
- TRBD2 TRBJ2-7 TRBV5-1 TGCGCCAGCAGCGACTGGACTAGCGGGAGAGGTGAAAGATCCTCCTTGCAGTACTTC CASSDWTSGRGERSSLQYF
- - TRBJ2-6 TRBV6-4 TGTGCCAGCAGTGACTCGGGGGGCTCTGGGGCCAACGTCCTGACTTTC CASSDSGGSGANVLTF
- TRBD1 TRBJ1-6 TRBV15 TGTGCCACCAGCAGCAGGGGGCAGGGGTCACCCCTCCACTTT CATSSRGQGSPLHF
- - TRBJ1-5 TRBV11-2 TGTGCCAGCAGCTTAGGCTGGCCAGATCAGCCCCAGCATTTT CASSLGWPDQPQHF
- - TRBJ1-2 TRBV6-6 TGTGCCAGCAGTGACAGTCTCTATGGCTACACCTTC CASSDSLYGYTF
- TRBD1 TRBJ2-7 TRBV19 TGTGCCAGTAGTGGTCAGGGGGCGGGCGAGCAGTACTTC CASSGQGAGEQYF
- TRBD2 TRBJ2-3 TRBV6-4 TGTGCCAGCAGTGACTCCTTAGCGGGAGATACGCAGTATTTT CASSDSLAGDTQYF
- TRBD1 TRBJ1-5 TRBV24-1 TGTGCCACCGGGGACAGAGATAGCAATCAGCCCCAGCATTTT CATGDRDSNQPQHF
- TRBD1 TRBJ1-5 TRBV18 TGTGCCAGCACCCTACAGGGGTATAGCAATCAGCCCCAGCATTTT CASTLQGYSNQPQHF
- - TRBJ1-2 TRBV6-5 TGTGCCAGCACCCCGTTAACGCAGGCCAGTTATGGCTACACCTTC CASTPLTQASYGYTF
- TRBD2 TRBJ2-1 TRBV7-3 TGTGCCAGCAGCTTAAACCCTAGCGGGATAGGGTACAATGAGCAGTTCTTC CASSLNPSGIGYNEQFF
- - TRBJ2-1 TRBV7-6 TGTGCCAGCAGCCACCGCCCCGGGGAGCAGTTCTTC CASSHRPGEQFF
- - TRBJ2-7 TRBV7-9 TGTGCCAGCAGCCCGAACGACTCTTACGAGCAGTACTTC CASSPNDSYEQYF
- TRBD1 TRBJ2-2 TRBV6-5 TGTGCCAGCAGTTCCTGGACAGGGGACACCGGGGAGCTGTTTTTT CASSSWTGDTGELFF
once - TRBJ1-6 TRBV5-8 TGTGCCAGCAGAAGATCCGGGACAAATAATTCACCCCTCCACTTT CASRRSGTNNSPLHF
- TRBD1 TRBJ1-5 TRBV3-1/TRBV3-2 TGTGCCAGCAGCCAAGAGCCACAGGGGGCGGGTCAGCCCCAGCATTTT CASSQEPQGAGQPQHF
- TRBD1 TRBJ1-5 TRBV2 TGTGCCAGCAGTACCGGGACAGGGGGCCATCAGCCCCAGCATTTT CASSTGTGGHQPQHF
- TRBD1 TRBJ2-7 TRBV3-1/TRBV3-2 TGTGCCAGCAGCCAAGACTGGACAGGGGGCGCTTACGAGCAGTACTTC CASSQDWTGGAYEQYF
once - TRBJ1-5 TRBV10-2 TGCGCCAGCAGTGAGTCGATACAAAATAGCAATCAGCCCCAGCATTTT CASSESIQNSNQPQHF
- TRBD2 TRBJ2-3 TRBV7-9 TGTGCCAGCAGCCGAGGGACTAGCGGTAGCACAGATACGCAGTATTTT CASSRGTSGSTDTQYF
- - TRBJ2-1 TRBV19 TGTGCCAGTAGTAGAGGAGGGAATGAGCAGTTCTTC CASSRGGNEQFF
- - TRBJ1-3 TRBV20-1 TGCAGTGCTAGTCAGTATATCACCAGCTCTGGAAACACCATATATTTT CSASQYITSSGNTIYF
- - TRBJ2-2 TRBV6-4 TGTGCCAGCAGCCAACGGCGGGGCGACGGGGAGCTGTTTTTT CASSQRRGDGELFF
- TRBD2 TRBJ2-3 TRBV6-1 TGTGCCAGCAGTGAGGCGTCGGCGGGAGGGCCTACCACAGATACGCAGTATTTT CASSEASAGGPTTDTQYF
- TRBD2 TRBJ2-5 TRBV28 TGTGCCAGCAGTTTATGGGGGGACGGCGGGGGAACCCAGTACTTC CASSLWGDGGGTQYF
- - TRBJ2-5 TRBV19 TGTGCCACCTCGGAGGGGGCGGCGGAGACCCAGTACTTC CATSEGAAETQYF
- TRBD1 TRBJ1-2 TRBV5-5 TGTGCCAGCAGCCTGGGGGACAGCGTTAACTATGGCTACACCTTC CASSLGDSVNYGYTF
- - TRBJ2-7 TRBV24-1 TGTGCCACCAGCCCAGCAGGGGCGATTCGCTACGAGCAGTACTTC CATSPAGAIRYEQYF
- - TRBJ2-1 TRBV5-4 TGTGCCAGCAGCCCGGGGGGCCAGAACAATGAGCAGTTCTTC CASSPGGQNNEQFF
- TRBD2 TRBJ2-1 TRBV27 TGTGCCAGCAGTTTTAGCGGGAGTGAGCAGTTCTTC CASSFSGSEQFF
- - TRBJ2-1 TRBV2 TGTGCCAGCGGTTCCCCCAGCGGGCTGGGGAATGAGCAGTTCTTC CASGSPSGLGNEQFF
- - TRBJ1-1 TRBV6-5 TGTGCCAGCAGTTACTCAGAACAGTACACTGAAGCTTTCTTT CASSYSEQYTEAFF
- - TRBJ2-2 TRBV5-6 TGTGCCAGCAGCTTAGGTCGGGTCACCGGGGAGCTGTTTTTT CASSLGRVTGELFF
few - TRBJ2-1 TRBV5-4 TGTGCCAGCAGCTTGGAAACTAGCTATGGTGAGCAGTTCTTC CASSLETSYGEQFF
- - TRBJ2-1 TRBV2 TGTGCCAGCAGGGTAGCGTCCTTCTCCTACAATGAGCAGTTCTTC CASRVASFSYNEQFF
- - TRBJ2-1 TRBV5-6 TGTGCCAGCAGCTTGAAATACAGGCTACCCAATGAGCAGTTCTTC CASSLKYRLPNEQFF
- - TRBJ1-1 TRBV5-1 TGCGCCAGCAGCTTGGGGGCAGGGAACACTGAAGCTTTCTTT CASSLGAGNTEAFF
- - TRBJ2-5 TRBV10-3 TGTGCCATCAGGATAGCGGCCCAAGAGACCCAGTACTTC CAIRIAAQETQYF
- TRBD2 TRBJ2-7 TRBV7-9 TGTGCCAGCAGCCTCCGGGACTACTACGAGCAGTACTTC CASSLRDYYEQYF
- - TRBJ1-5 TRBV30 TGTGCCTGGAGTGTAGGAGGGGCAGGCAATCAGCCCCAGCATTTT CAWSVGGAGNQPQHF
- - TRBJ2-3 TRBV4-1 TGCGCCAGCAGCCACACCCTTCGACTAACTCTTGGGGATACGCAGTATTTT CASSHTLRLTLGDTQYF
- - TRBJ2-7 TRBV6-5 TGTGCCAGCAGTTACCGCCCGACTGGCTACGAGCAGTACTTC CASSYRPTGYEQYF
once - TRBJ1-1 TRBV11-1 TGTGCCAGCAGCTTAGAGGTTCAGGGCCACACTGAAGCTTTCTTT CASSLEVQGHTEAFF
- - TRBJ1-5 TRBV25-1 TGTGCCAGCAGTGAAGACAAGGGGCCGGGCAATCAGCCCCAGCATTTT CASSEDKGPGNQPQHF
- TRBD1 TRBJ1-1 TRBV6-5 TGTGCCAGCAGTTCCCCAGGGGGGCCGGTCACTGAAGCTTTCTTT CASSSPGGPVTEAFF
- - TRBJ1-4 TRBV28 TGTGCCAGCTTTACGGGGGGCGTCGGTGAAAAACTGTTTTTT CASFTGGVGEKLFF
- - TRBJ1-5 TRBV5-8 TGTGCCAGCAGCGCGGGACGGCTATATAGCAATCAGCCCCAGCATTTT CASSAGRLYSNQPQHF